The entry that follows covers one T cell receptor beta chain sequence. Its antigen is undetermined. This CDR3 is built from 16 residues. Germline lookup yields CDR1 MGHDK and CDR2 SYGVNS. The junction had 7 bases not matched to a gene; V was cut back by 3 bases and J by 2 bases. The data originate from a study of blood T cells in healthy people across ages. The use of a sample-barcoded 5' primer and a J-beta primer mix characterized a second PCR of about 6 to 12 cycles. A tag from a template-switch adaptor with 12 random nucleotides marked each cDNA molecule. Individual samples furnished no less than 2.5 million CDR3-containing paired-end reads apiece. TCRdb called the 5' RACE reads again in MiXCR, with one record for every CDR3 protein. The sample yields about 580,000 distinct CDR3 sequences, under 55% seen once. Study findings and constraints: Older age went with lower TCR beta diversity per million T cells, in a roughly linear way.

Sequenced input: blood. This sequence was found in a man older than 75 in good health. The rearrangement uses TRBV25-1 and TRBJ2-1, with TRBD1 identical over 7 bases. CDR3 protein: CASSDATGTAYNEQFF. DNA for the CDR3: TGTGCCAGCAGTGACGCAACCGGGACAGCCTACAATGAGCAGTTCTTC.